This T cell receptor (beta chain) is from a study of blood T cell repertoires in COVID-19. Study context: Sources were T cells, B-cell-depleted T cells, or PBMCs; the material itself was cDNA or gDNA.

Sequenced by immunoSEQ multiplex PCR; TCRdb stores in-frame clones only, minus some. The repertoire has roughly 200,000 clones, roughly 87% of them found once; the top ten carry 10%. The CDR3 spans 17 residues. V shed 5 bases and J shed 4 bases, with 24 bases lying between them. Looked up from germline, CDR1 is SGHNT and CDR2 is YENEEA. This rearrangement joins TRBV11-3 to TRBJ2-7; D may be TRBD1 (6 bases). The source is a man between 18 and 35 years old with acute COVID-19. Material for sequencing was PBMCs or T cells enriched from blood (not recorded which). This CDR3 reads CASSRKNRENREYEQYF. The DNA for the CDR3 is TGTGCCAGCAGCCGAAAGAACAGGGAGAACAGGGAGTACGAGCAGTACTTC.